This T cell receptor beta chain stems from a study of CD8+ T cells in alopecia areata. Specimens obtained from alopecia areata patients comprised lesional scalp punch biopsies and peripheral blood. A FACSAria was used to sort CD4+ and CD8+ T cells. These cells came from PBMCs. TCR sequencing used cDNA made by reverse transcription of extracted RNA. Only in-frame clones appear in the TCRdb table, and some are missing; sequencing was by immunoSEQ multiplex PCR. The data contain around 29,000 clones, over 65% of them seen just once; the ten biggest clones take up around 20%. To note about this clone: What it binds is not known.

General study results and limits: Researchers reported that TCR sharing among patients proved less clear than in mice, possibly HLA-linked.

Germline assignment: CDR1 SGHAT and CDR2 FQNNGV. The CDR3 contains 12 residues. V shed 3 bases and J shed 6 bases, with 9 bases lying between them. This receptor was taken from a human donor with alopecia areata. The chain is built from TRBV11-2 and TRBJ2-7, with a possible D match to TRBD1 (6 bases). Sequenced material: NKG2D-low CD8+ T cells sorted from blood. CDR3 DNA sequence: TGTGCCAGCAGCTTTACAGGGAGCGAGCAGTACTTC. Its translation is CASSFTGSEQYF.